This TCR beta chain originates from a study of T cells in Graves' hyperthyroidism and ophthalmopathy. This clonotype turned up a few times. Amplification targeted TCR beta CDR3 regions from RNA transcripts. During a first-round RT-PCR of the TCR CDR3, the HTBI primer set was used. TCRdb ran MiXCR on the multiplex PCR reads and lists one entry per CDR3 protein. The table records approximately 530,000 distinct CDR3 sequences, approximately 16% of them present only once. The receptor's source is a woman in her late teens or twenties with Graves' hyperthyroidism. The sample taken for sequencing was blood.

In DNA form, the CDR3 reads TGTGCCAGCATCTATAGGCGAGCGGGGGGGAATAATGAGCAGTTCTTC. It translates to CASIYRRAGGNNEQFF. The genes are TRBV12-3 or TRBV12-4 and TRBJ2-1; TRBD2 matches 10 bases. Unmatched junction bases numbered 13, after V lost 7 bases and J lost 7 bases. This CDR3 has 16 residues.